This T cell receptor (beta chain) was captured in a study of blood T cell repertoires in COVID-19. This CDR3 has 16 residues. V was clipped by 1 base and J by 1 base; unmatched bases: 5. From germline, CDR1 is KGHSH and CDR2 LQKENI. The protocol was immunoSEQ multiplex PCR, while the TCRdb copy is restricted to in-frame clones and leaves out a portion. The sample records approximately 130,000 clones, about 86% being singletons. Material for sequencing was peripheral blood. This sequence originates from a man aged 80 or over with active or convalescent COVID-19. The gene calls are TRBV18 and TRBJ2-3, with 7 bases lining up with TRBD1. This CDR3 reads CASSPQGTGGTDTQYF. CDR3 bases: TGTGCCAGCTCACCACAGGGCACAGGGGGCACAGATACGCAGTATTTT.